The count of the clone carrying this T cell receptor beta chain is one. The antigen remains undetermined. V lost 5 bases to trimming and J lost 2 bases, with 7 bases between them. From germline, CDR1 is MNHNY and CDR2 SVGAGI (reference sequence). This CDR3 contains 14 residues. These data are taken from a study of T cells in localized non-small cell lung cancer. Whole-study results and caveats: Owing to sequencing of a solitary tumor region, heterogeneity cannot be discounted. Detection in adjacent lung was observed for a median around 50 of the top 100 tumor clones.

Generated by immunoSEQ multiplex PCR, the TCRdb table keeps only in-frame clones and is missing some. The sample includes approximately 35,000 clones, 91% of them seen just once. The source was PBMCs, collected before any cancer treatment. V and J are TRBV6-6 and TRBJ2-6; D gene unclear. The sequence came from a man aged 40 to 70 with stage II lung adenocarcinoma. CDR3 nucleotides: TGTGCCAGCAGTCTGCGGACTGGGGCCAACGTCCTGACTTTC. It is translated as CASSLRTGANVLTF.